This T cell receptor (beta chain) was retrieved from a study of regulatory T cells in long-lasting Graves disease. Specified time point: newly diagnosed GD, antithyroid drugs for less than 3 months. Generation of the TCR library employed RNA extracted from PBMCs. Study outcomes and limitations: Gene preferences differed: TRBV28, TRBJ1-2, TRBJ2-5 in persistent cases.

This clonotype was counted ten times or more. Its antigen is not known. Trimming removed 6 bases at V and 10 bases at J, with 7 bases between. CDR1 MNHEY and CDR2 SVGEGT come from the germline V gene. The CDR3 length is 11 residues. To make TCR beta libraries, researchers used iRepertoire HTBI primers and Arm-PCR of CDR3 regions. TCRdb reprocessed the multiplex PCR reads with MiXCR, giving one entry per CDR3 protein. In the table there are hundreds of thousands of distinct CDR3 sequences, 15% to 20% of which are singletons. These same data were also listed under a study on T cells in Graves' hyperthyroidism and ophthalmopathy.

The starting material was peripheral blood mononuclear cells (PBMCs), obtained at new diagnosis, from a patient treated with antithyroid drugs. The TCR comes from a woman between 25 and 40 years old with Graves disease. V gene TRBV6-2 or TRBV6-3 combines with J gene TRBJ1-6; D is unresolved. This CDR3 reads CASSLGSPLHF. For the CDR3, the DNA is TGTGCCAGCAGCCTTGGGTCACCCCTCCACTTT.